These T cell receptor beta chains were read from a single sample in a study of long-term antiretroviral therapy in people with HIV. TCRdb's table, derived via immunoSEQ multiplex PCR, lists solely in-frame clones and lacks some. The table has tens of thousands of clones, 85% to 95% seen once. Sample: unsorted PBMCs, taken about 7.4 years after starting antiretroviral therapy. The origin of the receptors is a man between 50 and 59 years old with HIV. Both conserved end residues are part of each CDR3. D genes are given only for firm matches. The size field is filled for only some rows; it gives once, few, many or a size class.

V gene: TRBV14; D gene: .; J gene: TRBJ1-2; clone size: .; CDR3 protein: CASSQDLEAGLYGYTF; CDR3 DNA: TGTGCCAGCAGCCAAGATCTTGAAGCAGGGCTCTATGGCTACACCTTC
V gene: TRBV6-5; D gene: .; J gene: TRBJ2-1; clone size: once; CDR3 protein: CASSYHHEQFF; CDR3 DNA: TGTGCCAGCAGTTACCATCATGAGCAGTTCTTC
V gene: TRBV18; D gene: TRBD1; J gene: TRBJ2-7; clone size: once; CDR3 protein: CASSLGTAYEQYF; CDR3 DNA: TGTGCCAGCTCACTTGGGACAGCCTACGAGCAGTACTTC
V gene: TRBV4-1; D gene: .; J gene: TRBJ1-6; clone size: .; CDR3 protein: CASSQESGYSPLHF; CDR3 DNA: TGCGCCAGCAGCCAAGAATCGGGGTATTCACCCCTCCACTTT
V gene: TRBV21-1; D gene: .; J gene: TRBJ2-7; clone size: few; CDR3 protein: CASSKGQGIEQYF; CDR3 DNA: TGTGCCAGCAGCAAGGGACAGGGAATCGAGCAGTACTTC
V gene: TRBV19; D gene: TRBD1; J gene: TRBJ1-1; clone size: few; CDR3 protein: CASRMDRGAEAFF; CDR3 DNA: TGTGCCAGTAGAATGGACAGGGGCGCTGAAGCTTTCTTT
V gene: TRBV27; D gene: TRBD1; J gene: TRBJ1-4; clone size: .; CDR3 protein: CASSSTGEFSNEKLFF; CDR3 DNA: TGTGCCAGCAGCTCCACAGGGGAGTTTTCTAATGAAAAACTGTTTTTT
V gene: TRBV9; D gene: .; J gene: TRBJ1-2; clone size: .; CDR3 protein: CASSVSPSSNGYTF; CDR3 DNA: TGTGCCAGCAGCGTATCACCATCTTCGAATGGCTACACCTTC
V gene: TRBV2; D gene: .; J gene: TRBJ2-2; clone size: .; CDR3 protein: CASSERSGKGELFF; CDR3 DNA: TGTGCCAGCAGTGAACGGTCAGGGAAAGGGGAGCTGTTTTTT
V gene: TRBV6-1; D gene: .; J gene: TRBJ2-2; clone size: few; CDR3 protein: CASSTGTGAGELFF; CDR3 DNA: TGTGCCAGCAGTACTGGGACGGGGGCCGGGGAGCTGTTTTTT
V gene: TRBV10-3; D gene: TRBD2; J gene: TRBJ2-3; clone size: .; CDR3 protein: CAIRGTTDTQYF; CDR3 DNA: TGTGCCATCAGGGGGACTACGGATACGCAGTATTTT
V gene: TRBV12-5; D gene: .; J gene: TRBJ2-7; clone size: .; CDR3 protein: CASGRGDYEQYF; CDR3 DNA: TGTGCTAGTGGTCGCGGAGACTACGAGCAGTACTTC
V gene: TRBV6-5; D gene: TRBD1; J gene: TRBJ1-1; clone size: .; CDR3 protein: CASRRDREAFF; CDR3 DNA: TGTGCCAGCAGACGGGACAGGGAAGCTTTCTTT
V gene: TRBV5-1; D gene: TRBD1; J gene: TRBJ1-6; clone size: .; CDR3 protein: CASSLDRGGEALHF; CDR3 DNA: TGCGCCAGCAGCTTGGACAGGGGGGGTGAGGCCCTCCACTTT
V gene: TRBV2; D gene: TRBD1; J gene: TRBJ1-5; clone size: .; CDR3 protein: CASSLQGAGQPQHF; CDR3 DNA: TGTGCCAGCAGTCTACAGGGGGCAGGACAGCCCCAGCATTTT
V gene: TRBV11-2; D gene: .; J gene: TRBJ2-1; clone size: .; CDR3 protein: CASSREVSNEQFF; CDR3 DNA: TGTGCCAGCAGCCGTGAAGTGTCCAATGAGCAGTTCTTC
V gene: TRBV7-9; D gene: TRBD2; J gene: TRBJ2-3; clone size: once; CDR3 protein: CASSISLGLAGNADTQYF; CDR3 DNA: TGTGCCAGCAGCATCTCCCTGGGACTAGCGGGGAACGCAGATACGCAGTATTTT
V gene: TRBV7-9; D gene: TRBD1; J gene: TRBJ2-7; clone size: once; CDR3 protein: CASSLAGQGSYEQYF; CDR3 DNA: TGTGCCAGCAGCTTAGCGGGACAGGGGTCCTACGAGCAGTACTTC
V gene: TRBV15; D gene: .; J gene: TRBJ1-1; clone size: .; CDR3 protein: CATSRGSVEAFF; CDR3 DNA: TGTGCCACCAGCAGGGGGTCAGTTGAAGCTTTCTTT
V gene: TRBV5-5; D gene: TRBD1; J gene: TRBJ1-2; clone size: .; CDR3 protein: CASSLGTGVYGYTF; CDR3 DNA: TGTGCCAGCAGCTTGGGGACAGGGGTCTATGGCTACACCTTC
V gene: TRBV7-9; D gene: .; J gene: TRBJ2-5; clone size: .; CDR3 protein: CASSYPGRETQYF; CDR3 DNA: TGTGCCAGCAGCTACCCTGGTAGAGAGACCCAGTACTTC
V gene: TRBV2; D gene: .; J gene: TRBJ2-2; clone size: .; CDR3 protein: CASKERRRETGELFF; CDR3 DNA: TGTGCCAGCAAGGAAAGGCGGAGAGAAACCGGGGAGCTGTTTTTT
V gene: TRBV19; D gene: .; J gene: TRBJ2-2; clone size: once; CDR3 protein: CASKAGINTGELFF; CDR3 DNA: TGTGCCAGTAAGGCGGGGATCAACACCGGGGAGCTGTTTTTT
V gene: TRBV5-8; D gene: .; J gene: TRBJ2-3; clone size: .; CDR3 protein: CASSLDWVMQYF; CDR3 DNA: TGTGCCAGCAGCTTGGACTGGGTAATGCAGTATTTT
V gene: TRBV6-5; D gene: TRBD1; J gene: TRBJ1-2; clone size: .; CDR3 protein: CASSRDRGDGYTF; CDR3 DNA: TGTGCCAGCAGCCGGGACAGGGGGGATGGCTACACCTTC
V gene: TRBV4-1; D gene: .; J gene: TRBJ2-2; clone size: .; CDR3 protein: CASSQDFFTGELFF; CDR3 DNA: TGCGCCAGCAGCCAAGACTTTTTTACCGGGGAGCTGTTTTTT
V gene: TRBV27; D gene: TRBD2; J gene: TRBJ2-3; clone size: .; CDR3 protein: CASSVTSGGVTDTQYF; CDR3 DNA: TGTGCCAGCAGTGTGACTAGCGGGGGAGTCACAGATACGCAGTATTTT
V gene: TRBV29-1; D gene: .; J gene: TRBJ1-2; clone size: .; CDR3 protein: CSVGTEYGYTF; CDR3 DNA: TGCAGCGTTGGAACAGAATATGGCTACACCTTC
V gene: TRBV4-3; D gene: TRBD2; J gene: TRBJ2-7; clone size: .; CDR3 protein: CASSQDPAGASYEQYF; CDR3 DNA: TGCGCCAGCAGCCAAGATCCAGCGGGGGCCTCCTACGAGCAGTACTTC
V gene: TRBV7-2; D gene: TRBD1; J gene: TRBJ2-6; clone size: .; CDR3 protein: CASSLQGAGANVLTF; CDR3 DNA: TGTGCCAGCAGCCTCCAGGGGGCTGGGGCCAACGTCCTGACTTTC
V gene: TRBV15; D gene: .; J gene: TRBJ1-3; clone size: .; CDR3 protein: CATSRDPGNTIYF; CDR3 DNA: TGTGCCACCAGCAGAGATCCCGGAAACACCATATATTTT
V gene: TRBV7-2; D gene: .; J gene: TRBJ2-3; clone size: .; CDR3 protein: CASSPISVTDTQYF; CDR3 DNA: TGTGCCAGCAGCCCCATCAGCGTCACAGATACGCAGTATTTT
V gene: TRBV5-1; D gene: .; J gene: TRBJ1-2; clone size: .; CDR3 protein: CASSKTGYGYGYTF; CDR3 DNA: TGCGCCAGCAGCAAAACAGGGTATGGGTATGGCTACACCTTC
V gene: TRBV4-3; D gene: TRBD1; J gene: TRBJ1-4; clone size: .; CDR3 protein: CASSQEYQGGGGKLFF; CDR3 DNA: TGCGCCAGCAGCCAGGAATATCAGGGGGGTGGTGGAAAACTGTTTTTT
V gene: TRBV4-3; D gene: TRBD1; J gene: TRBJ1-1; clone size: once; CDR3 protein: CASSQGGDRVITEAFF; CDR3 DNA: TGCGCCAGCAGCCAGGGAGGAGACAGGGTCATCACTGAAGCTTTCTTT
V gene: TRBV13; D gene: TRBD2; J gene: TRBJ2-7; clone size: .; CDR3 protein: CASSWTGSGGAFEQYF; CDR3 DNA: TGTGCCAGCAGCTGGACGGGGAGCGGGGGGGCTTTCGAGCAGTACTTC
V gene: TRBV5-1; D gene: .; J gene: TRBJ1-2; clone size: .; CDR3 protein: CASSLSSENYGYTF; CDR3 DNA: TGCGCCAGCAGCTTGTCGAGTGAGAACTATGGCTACACCTTC
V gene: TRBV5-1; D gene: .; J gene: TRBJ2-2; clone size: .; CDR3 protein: CASGHRANTGELFF; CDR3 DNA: TGCGCCAGTGGGCACAGGGCCAACACCGGGGAGCTGTTTTTT
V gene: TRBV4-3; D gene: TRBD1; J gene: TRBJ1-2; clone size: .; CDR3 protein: CASSQLGTGGNYGYTF; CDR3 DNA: TGCGCCAGCAGCCAATTGGGGACAGGGGGAAACTATGGCTACACCTTC
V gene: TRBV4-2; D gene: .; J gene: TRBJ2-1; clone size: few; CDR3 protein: CASSQGYNEQFF; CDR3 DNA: TGTGCCAGCAGCCAGGGCTACAATGAGCAGTTCTTC